Listed below are T cell receptor beta chains from one sample, sequenced in a study of molecular identifiers for immune sequencing clone quantification. Using its own MiXCR run on the PCR reads, TCRdb lists one record per CDR3 protein. The sample consists of approximately 670,000 distinct CDR3 sequences, just under 20% of them appearing once. Specimen: naive CD8+ T cells from blood, with Jurkat cell RNA spiked in. The receptors stem from a human donor in good health. Some libraries in this study had Jurkat cell RNA spiked in. CDR3s include the opening cysteine and the closing phenylalanine or tryptophan. Fields, in order: D gene, clone size, V gene, J gene, CDR3 DNA, CDR3 protein. The D gene is left open where the match is weak. Rows may omit the clone size; those that give it use once, few, many or a size class.

NA	NA	TRBV3-1	TRBJ2-2	TGTGCCAGCAGCCAAGGACGCGCAGGCACCGGGGAGCTGTTTTTT	CASSQGRAGTGELFF
TRBD2	many	TRBV7-6	TRBJ2-3	TGTGCCAGCAACGTAGCGGGAGTCACAGATACGCAGTATTTT	CASNVAGVTDTQYF
NA	NA	TRBV4-3	TRBJ2-1	TGCGCCAGCAGCCAAGATATCACTAGCATTGAGCAGTTCTTC	CASSQDITSIEQFF
TRBD1	many	TRBV7-9	TRBJ2-6	TGTGCCAGCAGCTTAGCTCCCAGGGGGCTTGGGGCCAACGTCCTGACTTTC	CASSLAPRGLGANVLTF
NA	NA	TRBV16	TRBJ1-6	TGTGCCAGCAGCCATGAGGGACCTGGCTCACCCCTCCACTTT	CASSHEGPGSPLHF
NA	NA	TRBV19	TRBJ1-1	TGTGCCAGTAGTAATTCAGGAATGAACACTGAAGCTTTCTTT	CASSNSGMNTEAFF
TRBD1	NA	TRBV12-3/TRBV12-4	TRBJ2-7	TGTGCCAGCACCAACGACAGGGTCTACGAGCAGTACTTC	CASTNDRVYEQYF
TRBD2	many	TRBV7-9	TRBJ2-3	TGTGCCAGCAGCAAACGACTAGCGGCAGACACAGATACGCAGTATTTT	CASSKRLAADTDTQYF
TRBD1	many	TRBV28	TRBJ2-7	TGTGCCAGCAGTTTCCCGGGGACAGGGGGACCCTACGAGCAGTACTTC	CASSFPGTGGPYEQYF
TRBD1	many	TRBV9	TRBJ2-3	TGTGCCAGCAGCGTCGAGGGGACAGGTGGGTCAGATACGCAGTATTTT	CASSVEGTGGSDTQYF
TRBD2	many	TRBV9	TRBJ2-3	TGTGCCAGCAGCCCGTTACTAGCGTCAGCGCATAGAGATACGCAGTATTTT	CASSPLLASAHRDTQYF
NA	NA	TRBV11-2	TRBJ1-2	TGTGCCAGCAGCCCCGGTCTTGATGGCTACACCTTC	CASSPGLDGYTF
NA	many	TRBV28	TRBJ2-3	TGTGCCAGCAGTTTCTACCTCCGCGGCACAGATACGCAGTATTTT	CASSFYLRGTDTQYF
TRBD2	many	TRBV29-1	TRBJ2-1	TGCAGCGTTGAAGTTTCGACTAGCGGGGCCAATGAGCAGTTCTTC	CSVEVSTSGANEQFF
NA	NA	TRBV10-1	TRBJ2-7	TGCGCCAGCGGGGAGACCACCTACGAGCAGTACTTC	CASGETTYEQYF
TRBD2	NA	TRBV2	TRBJ2-3	TGTGCCAGCAGTGAAAGACTAGCGGGGGGCACAGATACGCAGTATTTT	CASSERLAGGTDTQYF
NA	many	TRBV7-9	TRBJ2-3	TGTGCCAGCAGCTTGGGCCCCGTCGGGAACACAGATACGCAGTATTTT	CASSLGPVGNTDTQYF
NA	many	TRBV24-1	TRBJ2-3	TGTGCCACCAGTGATTTGTACGGGAATGGAGATACGCAGTATTTT	CATSDLYGNGDTQYF
NA	many	TRBV29-1	TRBJ1-2	TGCAGCGTTGTTGTTGGTCCCCCCTCCTGGGGCTACACCTTC	CSVVVGPPSWGYTF
NA	few	TRBV2	TRBJ1-3	TGTGCCAGCACCAGGGTCTATGGAAACACCATATATTTT	CASTRVYGNTIYF
NA	NA	TRBV29-1	TRBJ1-3	TGCAGCGTACCCGTGACAGACTCTGGAAACACCATATATTTT	CSVPVTDSGNTIYF
NA	many	TRBV30	TRBJ1-1	TGTGCCTGGAGTGTTGCGGGGATTGAAGCTTTCTTT	CAWSVAGIEAFF
TRBD1	many	TRBV5-6	TRBJ2-7	TGTGCCAGCAGCCTGACAGGGAACTACGAGCAGTACTTC	CASSLTGNYEQYF
NA	many	TRBV20-1	TRBJ2-1	TGCAGTGCTAGACAACTCTTTTTGGGACCACTCGATGAGCAGTTCTTC	CSARQLFLGPLDEQFF
TRBD2	many	TRBV20-1	TRBJ2-7	TGCAGTGCTCCAAGCGGGGGGGTCTCCTACGAGCAGTACTTC	CSAPSGGVSYEQYF
NA	many	TRBV20-1	TRBJ2-7	TGCAGTCCGAAACGGGCAGGGAATCCCCTGCGGGCCTACGAGCAGTACTTC	CSPKRAGNPLRAYEQYF
NA	many	TRBV6-1	TRBJ1-2	TGTGCCAGCAGTGAATTTGCCAGTCCTAACTATGGCTACACCTTC	CASSEFASPNYGYTF
NA	NA	TRBV7-9	TRBJ1-5	TGTGCCAGCCCATCCCGGGTGTGGGGGTATAGCAATCAGCCCCAGCATTTT	CASPSRVWGYSNQPQHF
NA	many	TRBV15	TRBJ2-7	TGTGCCACCAGCACATCCGCGCTAGCGATTACCTACGAGCAGTACTTC	CATSTSALAITYEQYF
TRBD2	NA	TRBV27	TRBJ2-2	TGTGCCAGCAGTACCTGGACTAGCGGGAGGGTTGACACCGGGGAGCTGTTTTTT	CASSTWTSGRVDTGELFF
NA	NA	TRBV3-1	TRBJ2-5	TGTGCCAGCAGCCTTGCGGGATTCCAAGAGACCCAGTACTTC	CASSLAGFQETQYF